Below are 19 T cell receptor beta chains sequenced from a single sample in a study of blood T cell repertoires in COVID-19. Assay used: immunoSEQ multiplex PCR; TCRdb lists only in-frame clones, some missing. The data show about 410,000 clones, over 75% seen once. Sequencing used peripheral blood. The receptor set was obtained from a woman between 40 and 50 years old with COVID-19, enrolled during active disease.

The rearrangement joins TRBV29-1 to TRBJ1-2; D is uncertain. This CDR3 spans 11 amino acids. Trimming shortened V by 3 bases and J by 6 bases, and 8 bases separated the two germline ends. Germline CDR1 and CDR2: SQVTM and ANQGSEA. The CDR3 sequence is CSVDGQHGYTF. The CDR3 DNA sequence: TGCAGCGTTGATGGCCAACATGGCTACACCTTC.

The chain has TRBV28 and TRBJ1-3; 7 bases are a match to TRBD1. There are 16 residues in the CDR3. Looked up from germline, CDR1 is MDHEN and CDR2 is SYDVKM. Losses at the gene ends were 3 bases for V and 4 bases for J; bases not matched to a gene: 9. CDR3 loop: CASSFGTEGPGNTIYF. In nucleotides, the CDR3 is TGTGCCAGCAGTTTCGGGACAGAGGGTCCAGGAAACACCATATATTTT.

This clone was detected only once. The rearrangement uses TRBV9 and TRBJ1-6; the D gene is possibly TRBD1 (5 bases). The germline V and J ends were trimmed by 0 bases and 7 bases, with 17 bases remaining between them. Germline CDR1 reads SGDLS; CDR2 reads YYNGEE. The CDR3 loop spans 17 amino acids. This CDR3 is CASSVADARQGNSPLHF. The CDR3 DNA sequence: TGTGCCAGCAGCGTAGCCGACGCTCGGCAGGGAAATTCACCCCTCCACTTT. Together with reference TRBV9 and TRBJ1-6, the CDR3 gives the full variable domain: DSGVTQTPKHLITATGQRVTLRCSPRSGDLSVYWYQQSLDQGLQFLIQYYNGEERAKGNILERFSAQQFPDLHSELNLSSLELGDSALYFCASSVADARQGNSPLHFGNGTRLTVT.

This chain connects TRBV5-5 to TRBJ1-5; 9 positions agree with TRBD1. V lost 2 bases, J lost 7 bases, and 7 bases stayed unmatched. The CDR3 spans 15 residues. CDR1 and CDR2 (germline): SGHKS, YYEKEE (reference sequence). Written as DNA, the CDR3 is TGTGCCAGCAGCTTTGCGGACAGGGGTTTCCAGCCCCAGCATTTT. It translates to CASSFADRGFQPQHF.

J is TRBJ2-6 and V is TRBV15, with a weak D call TRBD2 (5 bases). V was shortened by 4 bases and J by 2 bases, with 12 bases between the two germline ends. There are 16 residues in the CDR3. Looked up from germline, CDR1 is LNHNV and CDR2 is YYDKDF (reference sequence). The CDR3 region is CATSTAWTPGANVLTF. As DNA, the CDR3 is TGTGCCACCAGCACAGCCTGGACTCCTGGGGCCAACGTCCTGACTTTC.

The CDR3 DNA follows: TGTGCCAGCAGCCAAGAAGCGGGGTGGGAGACCCAGTACTTC. This gives the protein CASSQEAGWETQYF. This rearrangement joins TRBV3-1 (or the pseudogene TRBV3-2) to TRBJ2-5; 7 positions match TRBD2. Germline V CDR1 and CDR2: LGHDT, YNNKEL (reference sequence). V dropped 0 bases and J dropped 5; count of bases not matched to a gene: 3. This CDR3 is built from 14 residues.

The chain joins TRBV10-2 to TRBJ1-2; 11 nucleotides match TRBD1. CDR1 WSHSY and CDR2 SAAADI come from the germline V gene. The CDR3 is made up of 15 amino acids. Trimming cost V 7 bases and J 1 base; bases outside gene matches: 5. The CDR3 protein is CASTAGQGGNYGYTF. The CDR3 DNA follows: TGCGCCAGCACCGCGGGACAGGGGGGTAACTATGGCTACACCTTC.

The chain is built from TRBV11-2 and TRBJ2-2; D remains unclear. Trimming took 5 bases from V and 0 from J, leaving 10 bases between them. Germline values: CDR1 SGHAT, CDR2 FQNNGV. This CDR3 is built from 15 residues. CDR3 sequence (DNA): TGTGCCAGCAGCCCATGGGCAGCGAACACCGGGGAGCTGTTTTTT. The encoded protein is CASSPWAANTGELFF.

J is TRBJ2-1 and V is TRBV13, with TRBD1 as a possible D gene (5 bases). V shed 0 bases and J shed 4 bases, with 10 bases lying between them. The CDR3 consists of 15 residues. Germline V gene lookup returns CDR1 PRHDT and CDR2 FYEKMQ (reference sequence). The chain's CDR3 is CASSLGQGGYNEQFF. CDR3 coding DNA: TGTGCCAGCAGCTTAGGGCAGGGTGGGTACAATGAGCAGTTCTTC.

The chain employs TRBV5-1 and TRBJ2-1; TRBD1 agrees at 7 bases. There are 16 residues in the CDR3. Germline assignment: CDR1 SGHRS and CDR2 YFSETQ. With 5 bases clipped from V and 5 bases from J, the junction kept 13 bases outside the gene matches. This CDR3 is CASRLEPSTGDNEQFF. CDR3 nucleotides: TGCGCCAGCAGGCTAGAACCGAGCACAGGGGACAATGAGCAGTTCTTC.

The V and J genes are TRBV19 and TRBJ1-2, with TRBD1 identical over 7 bases. Losses at the gene ends were 3 bases for V and 8 bases for J; bases not matched to a gene: 6. CDR3 length: 13 amino acids. Per the germline V gene, CDR1 is LNHDA and CDR2 is SQIVND (reference sequence). The CDR3 loop is CASSITRGDGYTF. CDR3 nucleotide sequence: TGTGCCAGTAGTATTACCAGGGGGGACGGCTACACCTTC.

The chain couples TRBV7-8 to TRBJ2-2; 11 bases are shared with TRBD2. The trim removed 2 bases at V and 7 bases at J, leaving 9 bases unmatched. Per the germline V gene, CDR1 is SGHVS and CDR2 is FQNEAQ. CDR3 length: 17 residues. The CDR3 nucleotides are TGTGCCAGCAGCTTACCCCTAGCGGGGGGTGAGTTCGGGGAGCTGTTTTTT. Its protein is CASSLPLAGGEFGELFF.

This rearrangement joins TRBV7-2 to TRBJ2-1, with TRBD2 matching 14 bases. The CDR3 is made up of 17 amino acids. The germline CDR1 and CDR2 sequences are SGHTA and FQGNSA. With 1 base clipped from V and 8 bases from J, the junction kept 7 bases outside the gene matches. CDR3 loop: CASSLVGTSGRMDEQFF. The CDR3 DNA reads as TGTGCCAGCAGCTTAGTCGGGACTAGCGGGAGAATGGATGAGCAGTTCTTC.

The chain combines TRBV4-1 with TRBJ1-5; D is possibly TRBD1 (6 bases). Germline V CDR1 and CDR2: MGHRA, YSYEKL. Trimming removed 3 bases at V and 3 bases at J, with 18 bases between. The CDR3 sequence is 17 residues long. The CDR3 sequence: CASSHPKGGGNNQPQHF. The CDR3 DNA follows: TGCGCCAGCAGCCACCCCAAGGGGGGGGGCAACAATCAGCCCCAGCATTTT.

The chain uses TRBV11-3 and TRBJ2-3, with D perhaps TRBD2 (7 bases). The CDR3 consists of 16 residues. Trimming shortened V by 4 bases and J by 4 bases, and 18 bases separated the two germline ends. Germline V gives CDR1 SGHNT, CDR2 YENEEA. The CDR3 DNA is TGTGCCAGCAGCTCCGGGGGGCCAGCGCTCTCAGATACGCAGTATTTT. Translation gives CASSSGGPALSDTQYF.

The chain uses TRBV28 and TRBJ1-2; a possible D gene is TRBD1 (6 bases). Trimming left V 3 bases short and J 6 bases short, with 14 bases between. The CDR3 consists of 14 residues. Germline assignment: CDR1 MDHEN and CDR2 SYDVKM. This CDR3 is CASSFLWRGHGYTF. CDR3 sequence (DNA): TGTGCCAGCAGTTTTCTCTGGCGGGGGCATGGCTACACCTTC.

This clone has just a few counts. The chain uses TRBV7-4 and TRBJ1-5; 8 bases agree with TRBD1. V lost 1 base to trimming and J lost 2 bases; unmatched junction nucleotides: 4. The germline V gene has CDR1 SGHVT and CDR2 SQSDAQ. CDR3 length: 16 residues. DNA for the CDR3: TGTGCCAGCAGCTTAGGCCCGACAGGGGGCAATCAGCCCCAGCATTTT. Its translation: CASSLGPTGGNQPQHF.

The rearrangement uses TRBV19 and TRBJ1-1; TRBD1 aligns across 7 bases. This CDR3 has 12 amino acids. The germline V gene has CDR1 LNHDA and CDR2 SQIVND (reference sequence). After removal of 10 bases from V and 0 bases from J, the junction contained 2 bases not matched to a gene. The CDR3 loop reads CATGQMNTEAFF. Here the CDR3 DNA reads TGTGCCACGGGACAGATGAACACTGAAGCTTTCTTT.

V usage is TRBV27 and J usage is TRBJ1-2, with D possibly TRBD1 on 5 matching bases. V was clipped by 2 bases and J by 6 bases, with 16 bases between them. The CDR3 runs to 15 residues. Germline values: CDR1 MNHEY, CDR2 SMNVEV (reference sequence). This CDR3 is CASSLGRGRGNGYTF. The CDR3 nucleotides read TGTGCCAGCAGTTTAGGAAGAGGACGGGGGAATGGCTACACCTTC.